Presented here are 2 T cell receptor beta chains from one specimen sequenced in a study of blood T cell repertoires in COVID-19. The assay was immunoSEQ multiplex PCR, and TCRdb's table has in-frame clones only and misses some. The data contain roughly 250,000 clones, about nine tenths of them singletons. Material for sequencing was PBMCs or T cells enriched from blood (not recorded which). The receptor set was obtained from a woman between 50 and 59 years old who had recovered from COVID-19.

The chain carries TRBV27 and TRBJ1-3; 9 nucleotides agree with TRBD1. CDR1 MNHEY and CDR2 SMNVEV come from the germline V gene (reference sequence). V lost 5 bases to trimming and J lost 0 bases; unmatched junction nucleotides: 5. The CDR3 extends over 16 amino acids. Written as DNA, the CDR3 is TGTGCCAGCAGTGTGGACAGGGGTCTCTCTGGAAACACCATATATTTT. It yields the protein CASSVDRGLSGNTIYF.

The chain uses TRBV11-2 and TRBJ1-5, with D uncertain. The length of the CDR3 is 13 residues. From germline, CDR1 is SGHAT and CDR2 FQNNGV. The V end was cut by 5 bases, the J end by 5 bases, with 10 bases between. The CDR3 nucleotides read TGTGCCAGCAGCCGACTGTTGGATCAGCCCCAGCATTTT. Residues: CASSRLLDQPQHF.